A selection of T cell receptor beta chains follows, all from one sample in a study of blood T cells in healthy people across ages. MiXCR, run by TCRdb on the 5' RACE reads, gives a single entry per CDR3 protein. The sample consists of about 1,400,000 distinct CDR3 sequences, about 40% of them appearing once. The sequenced sample consisted of blood. The receptors stem from a woman younger than 30 in good health. CDR3s include the opening cysteine and the closing phenylalanine or tryptophan. Fields, in order: CDR3 protein, CDR3 DNA, J gene, clone size, V gene, D gene. A D gene is named only where the DNA matches it firmly. Size values are once, few and many counts, or a class for expanded clones, and some rows have none.

CDR3 protein: CASITGVAGEQFF; CDR3 DNA: TGTGCCAGCATCACGGGGGTGGCAGGTGAGCAGTTCTTC; J gene: TRBJ2-1; clone size: few; V gene: TRBV12-3/TRBV12-4; D gene: .
CDR3 protein: CASSLTGGLRLLAKNIQYF; CDR3 DNA: TGTGCCAGCAGTTTAACGGGAGGCCTGCGACTACTAGCCAAAAACATTCAGTACTTC; J gene: TRBJ2-4; clone size: .; V gene: TRBV12-3/TRBV12-4; D gene: TRBD2
CDR3 protein: CASTAQGGLTDTQYF; CDR3 DNA: TGCGCCAGCACCGCCCAGGGGGGTTTGACAGATACGCAGTATTTT; J gene: TRBJ2-3; clone size: .; V gene: TRBV5-1; D gene: .
CDR3 protein: CSALPGGREAFF; CDR3 DNA: TGCAGTGCCCTCCCGGGGGGACGTGAAGCTTTCTTT; J gene: TRBJ1-1; clone size: .; V gene: TRBV20-1; D gene: .
CDR3 protein: CATSPSSGANVLTF; CDR3 DNA: TGTGCCACCTCTCCCAGTTCTGGGGCCAACGTCCTGACTTTC; J gene: TRBJ2-6; clone size: .; V gene: TRBV28; D gene: .
CDR3 protein: CASSLAGATGELFF; CDR3 DNA: TGTGCCAGCAGCTTAGCGGGTGCAACCGGGGAGCTGTTTTTT; J gene: TRBJ2-2; clone size: few; V gene: TRBV11-2; D gene: .
CDR3 protein: CGVPDRAGNEQFF; CDR3 DNA: TGCGGCGTACCAGACCGGGCCGGTAATGAGCAGTTCTTC; J gene: TRBJ2-1; clone size: once; V gene: TRBV29-1; D gene: .
CDR3 protein: CASTRTGGDTEAFF; CDR3 DNA: TGTGCCAGCACCAGAACCGGCGGGGACACTGAAGCTTTCTTT; J gene: TRBJ1-1; clone size: few; V gene: TRBV12-3/TRBV12-4; D gene: .
CDR3 protein: CASSQDLASGYQETQYF; CDR3 DNA: TGCGCCAGCAGCCAAGATCTGGCTAGCGGGTACCAAGAGACCCAGTACTTC; J gene: TRBJ2-5; clone size: .; V gene: TRBV4-3; D gene: TRBD2
CDR3 protein: CASSFKNRLQETQYF; CDR3 DNA: TGTGCCAGCAGCTTCAAGAACAGACTCCAAGAGACCCAGTACTTC; J gene: TRBJ2-5; clone size: .; V gene: TRBV5-6; D gene: .
CDR3 protein: CASSWADRPYNEQFF; CDR3 DNA: TGCGCCAGCAGCTGGGCGGACAGGCCCTACAATGAGCAGTTCTTC; J gene: TRBJ2-1; clone size: .; V gene: TRBV5-1; D gene: TRBD1
CDR3 protein: CSARDRFRDARTDTQYF; CDR3 DNA: TGCAGTGCTAGAGATCGCTTCCGGGACGCTCGCACAGATACGCAGTATTTT; J gene: TRBJ2-3; clone size: few; V gene: TRBV20-1; D gene: .
CDR3 protein: CASSQSSLNTEAFF; CDR3 DNA: TGTGCCAGCAGCCAAAGTAGTTTGAACACTGAAGCTTTCTTT; J gene: TRBJ1-1; clone size: .; V gene: TRBV16; D gene: .
CDR3 protein: CASVPAGEGNQPQHF; CDR3 DNA: TGTGCCAGCGTACCGGCGGGGGAGGGCAATCAGCCCCAGCATTTT; J gene: TRBJ1-5; clone size: .; V gene: TRBV6-6; D gene: .
CDR3 protein: CSARVGSTYEQYF; CDR3 DNA: TGCAGTGCTAGAGTCGGAAGCACCTACGAGCAGTACTTC; J gene: TRBJ2-7; clone size: .; V gene: TRBV20-1; D gene: .
CDR3 protein: CASSLGTPYSSYEQYF; CDR3 DNA: TGTGCCAGCAGCTTAGGCACACCCTACAGCTCCTACGAGCAGTACTTC; J gene: TRBJ2-7; clone size: .; V gene: TRBV11-2; D gene: .
CDR3 protein: CASSFLPAGELFF; CDR3 DNA: TGTGCCAGCAGCTTCCTTCCCGCCGGGGAGCTGTTTTTT; J gene: TRBJ2-2; clone size: .; V gene: TRBV7-9; D gene: .
CDR3 protein: CAISESYNEQFF; CDR3 DNA: TGTGCCATCAGTGAGTCGTACAATGAGCAGTTCTTC; J gene: TRBJ2-1; clone size: many; V gene: TRBV10-3; D gene: .